This T cell receptor beta chain was recorded in a study of blood T cell repertoires in COVID-19. Looking at the study overall: Both acute and convalescent COVID-19 samples were obtained from the United States, Italy and Spain. Nucleic acid was either cDNA or gDNA, and it came from T cells, B-cell-depleted T cells, or PBMCs.

This CDR3 contains 16 residues. Germline V gene data show CDR1 as MNHEY and CDR2 as SMNVEV (reference sequence). V lost 5 bases and J lost 8; bases outside the gene matches: 11. In the study's own analysis: Amplification of reference gene primers provided the estimated nucleated cell counts. Repertoires were generated with immunoSEQ multiplex PCR, while TCRdb's copy carries only in-frame clones and drops some. That table gives V, J and clone size, and the DNA gave D and trimming. The table has about 180,000 clones, around nine tenths seen once. This clonotype was obtained from a middle-aged man with acute or convalescent COVID-19. The V gene is TRBV27, the J gene TRBJ1-6; 8 nucleotides line up with TRBD1. Material for sequencing was peripheral blood. Written as DNA, the CDR3 is TGTGCCAGCAGTCCCGATTTTGGACAGGGTTATTCACCCCTCCACTTT. It encodes CASSPDFGQGYSPLHF.